These 15 T cell receptor beta chains were sequenced from one sample in a study of blood T cell repertoires in COVID-19. Method: immunoSEQ multiplex PCR; TCRdb's copy keeps in-frame clones and lacks some. The sample contains around 11,000 clones, over 80% of which appear only once. The sample was peripheral blood. The receptors originated from a human donor in a cohort sampled during active COVID-19.

This clone was observed a handful of times. The chain uses TRBV6-5 and TRBJ2-7; the D gene is possibly TRBD2 (6 bases). Germline-derived CDR1 and CDR2 are MNHEY and SVGAGI. This CDR3 contains 15 residues. V lost 6 bases to trimming and J lost 1 base, with 16 bases between them. The CDR3 nucleotides read TGTGCCAGCAGGGATCAGGGTGGGGGGTCCTACGAGCAGTACTTC. Its translation is CASRDQGGGSYEQYF.

The chain employs TRBV28 and TRBJ1-2; D is perhaps TRBD1 (6 bases). The CDR3 spans 12 residues. Looked up from germline, CDR1 is MDHEN and CDR2 is SYDVKM. The ends were cut back, 7 bases at V and 5 bases at J, with 11 bases in the middle. CDR3: CASMTGEYGYTF. Here the CDR3 DNA reads TGTGCCAGCATGACAGGAGAGTATGGCTACACCTTC.

The CDR3 here is CASSLSGSSIQYF. The CDR3 coding sequence is TGTGCCAGCAGCCTTAGCGGGAGTAGCATTCAGTACTTC. J is TRBJ2-4 and V is TRBV11-2, with TRBD2 matching 9 bases. The CDR3 is 13 amino acids. CDR1 is SGHAT and CDR2 is FQNNGV in the germline V gene. Unmatched junction bases numbered 5, after V lost 5 bases and J lost 9 bases.

The rearrangement joins TRBV5-6 to TRBJ1-2; D is perhaps TRBD1 (5 bases). V lost 1 base and J 0 bases, leaving 13 bases between the germline ends. CDR1 SGHDT and CDR2 YYEEEE come from the germline V gene. There are 16 residues in the CDR3. The DNA for the CDR3 is TGTGCCAGCAGCTTGCCCGGGACGGGAGCTAACTATGGCTACACCTTC. Protein: CASSLPGTGANYGYTF.

The chain is built from TRBV28 and TRBJ1-2; D call uncertain. Deletions cut 5 bases from V and 8 bases from J, with 15 bases between. This CDR3 region has 13 residues. Germline values: CDR1 MDHEN, CDR2 SYDVKM. The CDR3 region is CASSPGRARGYTF. CDR3 nucleotide sequence: TGTGCCAGCAGTCCCGGGAGAGCCAGAGGCTACACCTTC.

CDR3 region: CASQRPYGYTF. In DNA, the CDR3 is TGTGCCAGCCAGCGCCCCTATGGCTACACCTTC. The chain uses TRBV28 and TRBJ1-2; no definite D call. CDR1 is MDHEN and CDR2 is SYDVKM in the germline V gene. V shed 8 bases and J shed 4 bases, with 8 bases lying between them. The CDR3 is 11 residues long.

This sequence joins TRBV5-4 and TRBJ2-3, with TRBD2 matching over 11 bases. The CDR3 spans 19 residues. With 2 bases clipped from V and 1 base from J, the junction kept 12 bases outside the gene matches. Germline CDR1 reads SGHNT; CDR2 reads YYREEE (reference sequence). The CDR3: CASSLGLIAGGPGTDTQYF. Written as DNA, the CDR3 is TGTGCCAGCAGCTTAGGTCTAATAGCGGGAGGGCCTGGCACAGATACGCAGTATTTT.

This sequence joins TRBV10-3 and TRBJ2-3; possibly TRBD2 for D (6 bases). With 8 bases removed from V and 4 bases from J, the gap between germline ends came to 13 bases. This CDR3 region has 13 residues. Germline CDR1 is ENHRY and CDR2 is SYGVKD. CDR3 DNA sequence: TGTGCCATCGGCGGCGGGACCCCAGATACGCAGTATTTT. It codes for CAIGGGTPDTQYF.

The V call is TRBV20-1, the J call TRBJ2-3; maybe TRBD2 (5 bases). The length of the CDR3 is 13 residues. Germline V CDR1 and CDR2: DFQATT, SNEGSKA (reference sequence). V shed 7 bases and J shed 5 bases, with 16 bases lying between them. CDR3 in amino acids: CSGSYLAGDTQYF. The DNA of the CDR3 is TGCAGTGGTAGTTACCTAGCAGGAGATACGCAGTATTTT.

The rearrangement links TRBV23-1 to TRBJ1-4; TRBD1 is a possible D gene (6 bases). TRBV23-1 is noted as an ORF with a role that remains uncertain. This CDR3 comprises 17 residues. V was cut by 7 bases and J by 0 bases, with 18 bases left in between. Here the CDR3 DNA reads TGCGCCAGCATGGGTCCCGGGACACTTGCAACTAATGAAAAACTGTTTTTT. This translates into CASMGPGTLATNEKLFF.

This clone occurred once. The chain has TRBV2 and TRBJ2-1, with TRBD2 matching over 11 bases. The length of the CDR3 is 17 residues. The J segment lost 5 bases and the V segment lost 8 bases, leaving 14 bases of the junction unmatched. Germline V gives CDR1 SNHLY, CDR2 FYNNEI. The DNA for the CDR3 is TGTGCCAGCGGAAGCCCTAGCGGGAGGCGGGAAGACAATGAGCAGTTCTTC. Its translation: CASGSPSGRREDNEQFF.

The chain joins TRBV30 to TRBJ2-3; 8 bases align to TRBD1. Germline lookup yields CDR1 GTSNPN and CDR2 SVGIG (reference sequence). V was pared by 2 bases and J by 2 bases, with 9 bases of the junction left unmatched. The CDR3 totals 16 residues. CDR3 residues: CAWSRLRQGPTDTQYF. DNA for the CDR3: TGTGCCTGGAGTAGGTTACGACAGGGGCCCACAGATACGCAGTATTTT.

The V and J genes are TRBV28 and TRBJ1-1; 9 bases align to TRBD1. There are 14 residues in the CDR3. The germline CDR1 and CDR2 sequences are MDHEN and SYDVKM. The V and J ends lost 6 bases and 3 bases, in that order; junction bases with no gene match: 5. The CDR3 region has the DNA TGTGCCAGCAGGACAACAGGGGGCTACACTGAAGCTTTCTTT. Protein: CASRTTGGYTEAFF.

V usage is TRBV28 and J usage is TRBJ2-5; TRBD2 aligns across 7 bases. The V gene's germline CDR1 is MDHEN and CDR2 SYDVKM. J was trimmed by 3 bases and V by 5 bases; bases with no gene match: 18. CDR3 size: 18 residues. CDR3 in DNA: TGTGCCAGCAGTCCCTTACTCTGGGGGGGGGATGAAAAAGAGACCCAGTACTTC. Translating it yields CASSPLLWGGDEKETQYF. Full variable domain (rest looked up from reference TRBV28 and TRBJ2-5): DVKVTQSSRYLVKRTGEKVFLECVQDMDHENMFWYRQDPGLGLRLIYFSYDVKMKEKGDIPEGYSVSREKKERFSLILESASTNQTSMYLCASSPLLWGGDEKETQYFGPGTRLLVL.

The chain couples TRBV2 to TRBJ2-3; D remains ambiguous. The CDR3 covers 11 residues. Germline V gene sequence: CDR1 SNHLY, CDR2 FYNNEI. V lost 5 bases and J lost 2, with 2 bases in between. CDR3 region: CASSYTDTQYF. The DNA for the CDR3 is TGTGCCAGCAGTTACACAGATACGCAGTATTTT.